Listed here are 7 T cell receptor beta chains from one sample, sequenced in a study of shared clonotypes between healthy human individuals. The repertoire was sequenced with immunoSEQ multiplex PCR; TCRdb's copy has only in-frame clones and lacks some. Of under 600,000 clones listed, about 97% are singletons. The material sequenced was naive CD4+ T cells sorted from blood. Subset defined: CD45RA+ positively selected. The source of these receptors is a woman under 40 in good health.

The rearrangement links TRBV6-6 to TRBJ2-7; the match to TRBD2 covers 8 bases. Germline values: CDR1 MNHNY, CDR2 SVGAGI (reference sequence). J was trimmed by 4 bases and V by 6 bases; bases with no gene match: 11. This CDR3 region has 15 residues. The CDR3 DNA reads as TGTGCCAGCAGAAAAAGCGGGAGTGTCGGATACGAGCAGTACTTC. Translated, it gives CASRKSGSVGYEQYF.

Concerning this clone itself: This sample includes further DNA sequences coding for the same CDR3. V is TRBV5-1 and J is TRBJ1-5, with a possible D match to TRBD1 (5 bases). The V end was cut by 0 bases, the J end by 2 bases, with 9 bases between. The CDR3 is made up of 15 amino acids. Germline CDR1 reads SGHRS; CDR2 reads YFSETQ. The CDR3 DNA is TGCGCCAGCAGCTTGGCCGGGGCAGGCAATCAGCCCCAGCATTTT. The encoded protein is CASSLAGAGNQPQHF.

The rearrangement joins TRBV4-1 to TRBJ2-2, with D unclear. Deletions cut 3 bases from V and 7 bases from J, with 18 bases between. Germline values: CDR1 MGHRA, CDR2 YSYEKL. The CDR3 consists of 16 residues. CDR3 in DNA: TGCGCCAGCAGCCATTATATTGGGCCCAAGGACGGGGAGCTGTTTTTT. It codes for CASSHYIGPKDGELFF.

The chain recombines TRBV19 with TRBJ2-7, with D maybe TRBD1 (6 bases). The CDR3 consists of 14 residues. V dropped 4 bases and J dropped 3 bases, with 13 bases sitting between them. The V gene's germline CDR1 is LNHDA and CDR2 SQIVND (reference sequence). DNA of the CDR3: TGTGCCAGTAGTACTTCCGGGACACGCTACGAGCAGTACTTC. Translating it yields CASSTSGTRYEQYF.

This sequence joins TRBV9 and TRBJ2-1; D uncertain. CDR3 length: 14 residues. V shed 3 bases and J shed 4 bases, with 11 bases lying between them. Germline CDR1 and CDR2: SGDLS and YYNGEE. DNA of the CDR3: TGTGCCAGCAGCGGAGGACGGAGATACAATGAGCAGTTCTTC. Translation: CASSGGRRYNEQFF.

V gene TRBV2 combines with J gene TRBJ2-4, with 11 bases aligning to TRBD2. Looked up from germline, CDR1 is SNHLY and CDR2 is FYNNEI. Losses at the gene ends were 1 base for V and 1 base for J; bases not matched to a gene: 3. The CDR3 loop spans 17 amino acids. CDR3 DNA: TGTGCCAGCAGTGAAGACATAGCGGGAGGGGCCAAAAACATTCAGTACTTC. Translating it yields CASSEDIAGGAKNIQYF.

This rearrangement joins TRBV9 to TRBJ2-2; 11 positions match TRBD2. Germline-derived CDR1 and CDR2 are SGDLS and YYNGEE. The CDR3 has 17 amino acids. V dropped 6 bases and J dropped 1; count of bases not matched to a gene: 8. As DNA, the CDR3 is TGTGCCAGCACCCCCGGACTAGCGGGTGGGAACACCGGGGAGCTGTTTTTT. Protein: CASTPGLAGGNTGELFF.